Each of the 19 T cell receptor beta chains below was sequenced from the same sample in a study of blood T cell repertoires in COVID-19. Generated by immunoSEQ multiplex PCR, the TCRdb table keeps only in-frame clones and is missing some. This table holds 80,000 to 95,000 clones, approximately 85% found once. Sequences were obtained from peripheral blood. The receptors here all came from a human donor in a cohort sampled during active COVID-19.

The CDR3 reads CASSPFLFGGEETQYF. The CDR3 DNA follows: TGTGCCAGCTCACCTTTCTTATTCGGCGGGGAAGAGACCCAGTACTTC. V is TRBV18 and J is TRBJ2-5; D is perhaps TRBD2 (6 bases). Germline assignment: CDR1 KGHSH and CDR2 LQKENI. V gave up 3 bases and J gave up 3 bases, with 17 bases separating them. This CDR3 is 16 amino acids long. The full variable domain, in which reference TRBV18 and TRBJ2-5 provide the parts outside the CDR3, is NAGVMQNPRHLVRRRGQEARLRCSPMKGHSHVYWYRQLPEEGLKFMVYLQKENIIDESGMPKERFSAEFPKEGPSILRIQQVVRGDSAAYFCASSPFLFGGEETQYFGPGTRLLVL.

The rearrangement uses TRBV6-4 and TRBJ2-1, with 9 positions matching TRBD2. With 6 bases clipped from V and 3 bases from J, the junction kept 12 bases outside the gene matches. CDR3 size: 17 residues. CDR1 MRHNA and CDR2 SNTAGT come from the germline V gene. The DNA for the CDR3 is TGTGCCAGCAGCCGCGGATTTGCGGGAGGGGGCTACAATGAGCAGTTCTTC. Translation gives CASSRGFAGGGYNEQFF.

The V call is TRBV6-5, the J call TRBJ1-3; tentative D call: TRBD1 (5 bases). Germline CDR1 reads MNHEY; CDR2 reads SVGAGI. Trimming took off 6 bases at V and 4 bases at J, with 16 bases between the two ends. This CDR3 comprises 15 residues. CDR3 DNA sequence: TGTGCCAGCAGAGGATCCCAGGGTTTAGGAAACACCATATATTTT. Translated: CASRGSQGLGNTIYF.

This chain links TRBV3-1 (or the pseudogene TRBV3-2) with TRBJ2-6, with 8 bases identical to TRBD1. There are 15 residues in the CDR3. V shed 6 bases and J 4 bases; nucleotides not matched to a gene: 5. Looked up from germline, CDR1 is LGHDT and CDR2 is YNNKEL (reference sequence). In DNA, the CDR3 is TGTGCCAGCAGTCAGGGGGCGTCCGGGGCCAACGTCCTGACTTTC. Translating it yields CASSQGASGANVLTF.

The chain employs TRBV28 and TRBJ2-7; D unresolved. CDR3 length: 12 residues. Germline V gene data show CDR1 as MDHEN and CDR2 as SYDVKM. Trimming stripped 5 bases from V and 3 bases from J, with 8 bases between. The CDR3: CASSPPLYEQYF. In DNA form, the CDR3 reads TGTGCCAGCAGTCCCCCCCTCTACGAGCAGTACTTC.

The rearrangement uses TRBV3-1 (or the pseudogene TRBV3-2) and TRBJ2-3, with TRBD2 matching over 10 bases. Per the germline V gene, CDR1 is LGHDT and CDR2 is YNNKEL (reference sequence). V trimming: 1 base; J trimming: 6 bases; junction bases outside the gene matches: 10. This CDR3 comprises 17 residues. CDR3 coding DNA: TGTGCCAGCAGCCAAGTGGAGCGAGCGGGGGGGTTCGATACGCAGTATTTT. Its translation: CASSQVERAGGFDTQYF.

This clone showed up just a few times. V is TRBV30 and J is TRBJ1-6; no reliable D call. This CDR3 has 13 amino acids. V shed 3 bases and J shed 8 bases, with 11 bases lying between them. The V gene's germline CDR1 is GTSNPN and CDR2 SVGIG (reference sequence). CDR3 amino acids: CAWRNSGYSPLHF. Here the CDR3 DNA reads TGTGCCTGGAGGAACAGCGGATATTCACCCCTCCACTTT. Variable domain in full (rest from reference TRBV30 and TRBJ1-6): SQTIHQWPATLVQPVGSPLSLECTVEGTSNPNLYWYRQAAGRGLQLLFYSVGIGQISSEVPQNLSASRPQDRQFILSSKKLLLSDSGFYLCAWRNSGYSPLHFGNGTRLTVT.

The gene calls are TRBV21-1 and TRBJ2-1; TRBD2 was called by the table and not checked on the DNA. TRBV21-1 is tagged as a pseudogene. The CDR3 sequence is 17 residues long. CDR3 DNA sequence: TGTGCCAGCAGCCCTTACGTACCGGAGTGTTCCTACAATGAGCAGTTCTTC. This sequence encodes CASSPYVPECSYNEQFF.

The gene calls are TRBV11-2 and TRBJ1-2; tentatively, D is TRBD1 (5 bases). This CDR3 has 14 amino acids. The ends were cut back, 1 base at V and 7 bases at J, with 13 bases in the middle. Looked up from germline, CDR1 is SGHAT and CDR2 is FQNNGV. This CDR3 reads CASSLGRQGGGYTF. The CDR3 nucleotides read TGTGCCAGCAGCTTAGGCCGGCAGGGTGGTGGCTACACCTTC. Full variable domain (missing parts from reference TRBV11-2 and TRBJ1-2): EAGVAQSPRYKIIEKRQSVAFWCNPISGHATLYWYQQILGQGPKLLIQFQNNGVVDDSQLPKDRFSAERLKGVDSTLKIQPAKLEDSAVYLCASSLGRQGGGYTFGSGTRLTVV.

J is TRBJ2-5 and V is TRBV14; TRBD2 aligns across 9 bases. J lost 4 bases, V lost 2 bases, and 2 bases had no gene match. CDR3 length: 14 residues. Germline V CDR1 and CDR2: SGHDN, FVKESK. CDR3 residues: CASSQQLAGETQYF. As DNA, the CDR3 is TGTGCCAGCAGCCAACAACTAGCGGGAGAGACCCAGTACTTC.

The chain carries TRBV5-1 and TRBJ1-2; D perhaps matches TRBD1 (6 bases). This CDR3 spans 14 amino acids. Germline CDR1 and CDR2: SGHRS and YFSETQ. V was clipped by 7 bases and J by 2 bases, with 15 bases between them. The CDR3 loop reads CASRSDRRNYGYTF. CDR3 sequence (DNA): TGCGCCAGCCGCTCCGACAGGAGAAACTATGGCTACACCTTC.

The chain recombines TRBV5-4 with TRBJ2-1, with 8 bases aligning to TRBD2. Germline CDR1 and CDR2: SGHNT and YYREEE (reference sequence). The CDR3 covers 14 residues. Germline trimming cut 2 bases from V and 9 bases from J; bases unmatched to any gene: 7. CDR3 DNA: TGTGCCAGCAGCTTAAGGACTAGCACGGTTGAGCAGTTCTTC. The encoded protein is CASSLRTSTVEQFF.

The genes are TRBV19 and TRBJ1-2; tentative D call: TRBD1 (5 bases). The germline V gene encodes CDR1 LNHDA and CDR2 SQIVND (reference sequence). The ends were cut back, 7 bases at V and 4 bases at J, with 16 bases in the middle. The CDR3 runs to 14 residues. CDR3 protein: CASKGNRQIYGYTF. The CDR3 bases are TGTGCCAGTAAGGGAAATCGACAGATCTATGGCTACACCTTC.

V usage is TRBV5-4 and J usage is TRBJ1-1, with a tentative D call TRBD1 (6 bases). The V end lost 4 bases, the J end lost 8 bases, and 15 bases lay between the germline ends. The CDR3 is made up of 13 amino acids. Germline values: CDR1 SGHNT, CDR2 YYREEE (reference sequence). The DNA of the CDR3 is TGTGCCAGCAGCCCCATCGGGACAAAGGAAGCTTTCTTT. Amino acid sequence: CASSPIGTKEAFF.

This chain links TRBV9 with TRBJ2-7, with 8 bases lining up with TRBD2. Per the germline V gene, CDR1 is SGDLS and CDR2 is YYNGEE. The CDR3 runs 14 residues. V lost 2 bases to trimming and J lost 1 base; unmatched junction nucleotides: 2. The CDR3 region is CASSVTSVSYEQYF. The DNA for the CDR3 is TGTGCCAGCAGCGTGACTAGCGTATCCTACGAGCAGTACTTC.

The chain couples TRBV28 to TRBJ1-1; possible D gene TRBD1, 6 bases. The length of the CDR3 is 11 residues. Germline V gives CDR1 MDHEN, CDR2 SYDVKM. Trimming shortened V by 5 bases and J by 11 bases, and 12 bases separated the two germline ends. The CDR3 DNA is TGTGCCAGCAGTGGACAGCGGGGCGCTTTCTTT. Translation: CASSGQRGAFF. Variable domain in full (rest from reference TRBV28 and TRBJ1-1): DVKVTQSSRYLVKRTGEKVFLECVQDMDHENMFWYRQDPGLGLRLIYFSYDVKMKEKGDIPEGYSVSREKKERFSLILESASTNQTSMYLCASSGQRGAFFGQGTRLTVV.

J is TRBJ1-1 and V is TRBV18; the D is unclear. Trimming took 2 bases from V and 0 from J, leaving 4 bases between them. CDR1 is KGHSH and CDR2 is LQKENI in the germline V gene. CDR3 length: 13 residues. Here the CDR3 DNA reads TGTGCCAGCTCACCAGGAGTGAACACTGAAGCTTTCTTT. It specifies CASSPGVNTEAFF.

This chain uses TRBV5-1 with TRBJ2-7, with 8 bases that match TRBD1. This CDR3 has 15 residues. Germline V gives CDR1 SGHRS, CDR2 YFSETQ. With V trimmed by 2 bases and J by 0 bases, 4 bases remained unmatched. CDR3 in DNA: TGCGCCAGCAGCTTATCCGGGACAGGCTCCTACGAGCAGTACTTC. It translates to CASSLSGTGSYEQYF.

The chain is built from TRBV7-2 and TRBJ1-3, with a possible D match to TRBD1 (6 bases). V lost 0 bases and J 2 bases, leaving 11 bases between the germline ends. Per the germline V gene, CDR1 is SGHTA and CDR2 is FQGNSA. The CDR3 covers 16 residues. CDR3 in amino acids: CASSLAGTQAGNTIYF. The DNA of the CDR3 is TGTGCCAGCAGCTTAGCTGGGACACAAGCTGGAAACACCATATATTTT.